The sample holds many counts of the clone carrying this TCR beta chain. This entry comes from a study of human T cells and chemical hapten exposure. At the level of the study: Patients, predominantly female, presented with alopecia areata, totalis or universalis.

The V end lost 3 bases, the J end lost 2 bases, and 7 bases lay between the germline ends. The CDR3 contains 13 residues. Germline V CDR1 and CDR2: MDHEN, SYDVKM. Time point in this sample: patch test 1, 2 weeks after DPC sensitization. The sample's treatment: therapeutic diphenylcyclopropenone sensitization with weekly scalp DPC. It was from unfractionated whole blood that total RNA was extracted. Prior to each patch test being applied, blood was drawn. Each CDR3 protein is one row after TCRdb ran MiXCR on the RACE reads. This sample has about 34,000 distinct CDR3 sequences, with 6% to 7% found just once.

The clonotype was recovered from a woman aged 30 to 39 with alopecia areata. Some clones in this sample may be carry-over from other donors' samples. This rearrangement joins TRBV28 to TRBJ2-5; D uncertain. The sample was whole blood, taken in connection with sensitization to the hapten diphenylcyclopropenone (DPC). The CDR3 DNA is TGTGCCAGCAGTTTCCGGAATCAAGAGACCCAGTACTTC. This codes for CASSFRNQETQYF.